Each of the 6 T cell receptor beta chains below was sequenced from the same sample in a study of response to subunit inactivated influenza vaccine. From the RT-PCR reads, TCRdb called clonotypes with MiXCR, one entry per CDR3 protein. The sample has 200,000 to 250,000 distinct CDR3 sequences; roughly an eighth are singletons. The sample consisted of non-naive T cells sorted from PBMCs, taken around two weeks before vaccination. These TCRs come from a man aged 50-60 years who received an inactivated influenza vaccine.

This clonotype was counted many times. The chain employs TRBV20-1 and TRBJ1-5, with D hard to call. There are 13 residues in the CDR3. V was clipped by 3 bases and J by 0 bases, with 6 bases between them. The germline V gene encodes CDR1 DFQATT and CDR2 SNEGSKA (reference sequence). Here the CDR3 reads CSARHYSNQPQHF. In DNA form, the CDR3 reads TGCAGTGCTAGGCATTATAGCAATCAGCCCCAGCATTTT.

This clonotype came up many times. The rearrangement links TRBV4-3 to TRBJ2-7; 10 bases are a match to TRBD1. The CDR3 totals 16 residues. The germline CDR1 and CDR2 sequences are LGHNA and YSLEER. The ends lost 0 bases at V and 4 bases at J; junction bases unmatched: 6. In DNA form, the CDR3 reads TGCGCCAGCAGCCAAGAGGGGACAGGGGCGTATTACGAGCAGTACTTC. Its translation is CASSQEGTGAYYEQYF.

The sample holds a few counts of this clonotype. J is TRBJ2-5 and V is TRBV12-3 or TRBV12-4, with unresolved D. The CDR3 is 13 amino acids. Deletions cut 2 bases from V and 2 bases from J, with 6 bases between. The CDR3 DNA reads as TGTGCCAGCAGTTTACATGGACAAGAGACCCAGTACTTC. Translation gives CASSLHGQETQYF.

In its sample, this clonotype was seen many times. The chain has TRBV12-3 or TRBV12-4 and TRBJ2-7; 9 bases agree with TRBD2. V gave up 6 bases and J gave up 3 bases; unmatched junction bases: 6. The CDR3 is 14 residues long. The DNA for the CDR3 is TGTGCCAGCAGAGAGGGGACTAGCAGCTACGAGCAGTACTTC. Translation gives CASREGTSSYEQYF.

This clonotype has just a few counts. This sequence joins TRBV5-5 and TRBJ2-6; either TRBD1 or TRBD2 may fit D (5 bases each). The germline V gene has CDR1 SGHKS and CDR2 YYEKEE (reference sequence). The CDR3 extends over 17 amino acids. Trimming left V 0 bases short and J 3 bases short, with 13 bases between. The CDR3 DNA follows: TGTGCCAGCAGCTTGGGGGACGGTCCCTTTGGGGCCAACGTCCTGACTTTC. This codes for CASSLGDGPFGANVLTF.

The gene calls are TRBV28 and TRBJ1-6, with D unclear. Germline V gene lookup returns CDR1 MDHEN and CDR2 SYDVKM. Trimming removed 6 bases at V and 3 bases at J, with 15 bases between. The CDR3 has 16 residues. CDR3 region: CASSFLQYIYNSPLHF. As DNA, the CDR3 is TGTGCCAGCAGCTTCCTTCAATACATCTATAATTCACCCCTCCACTTT.